This T cell receptor (beta chain) was sequenced during a study of cytomegalovirus exposure and HLA in healthy donors. This clone was seen just once. Its target is unknown. CDR3 length: 18 residues. The V segment lost 4 bases and the J segment 1 base; nucleotides outside the gene matches: 14. From germline, CDR1 is SGHDT and CDR2 YYEEEE. The PCR was carried out with 60 Vbeta primers and 13 Jbeta primers. The assay was immunoSEQ multiplex PCR, and TCRdb's table has in-frame clones only and misses some. The sample lists about 150,000 clones; about four fifths were seen once. Study-level points and caveats: Some highly shared sequence variants likely arose as a pipeline artifact.

This TCR came from a man between 45 and 60 years old in good health and CMV-seropositive. Sequencing was performed on PBMCs. The rearrangement joins TRBV5-6 to TRBJ2-1; 7 bases agree with TRBD1. The CDR3 bases are TGTGCCAGCAGCCTCGACAGGGTCGGTAGGGAATCCTACAATGAGCAGTTCTTC. This sequence encodes CASSLDRVGRESYNEQFF.